These 13 T cell receptor beta chains share one sample of origin, sequenced in a study of cytomegalovirus exposure and HLA in healthy donors. The PCR ran on 60 Vbeta and 13 Jbeta primers. Sequencing used immunoSEQ multiplex PCR; TCRdb keeps in-frame clones, though not all of them. This sample has about 180,000 clones; approximately 84% occur once, and the top ten carry about 3.4%. Sequenced sample: PBMCs. Source of these receptors: a woman aged 45-59 years in good health and CMV-seropositive.

The chain joins TRBV9 to TRBJ1-4; weak D call: TRBD1 (6 bases). V lost 4 bases and J lost 3, with 13 bases in between. The CDR3 runs 15 residues. Germline-derived CDR1 and CDR2 are SGDLS and YYNGEE. The CDR3 coding sequence is TGTGCCAGCAGCCCGAGACCAGGGGCTAATGAAAAACTGTTTTTT. Its translation: CASSPRPGANEKLFF.

In its sample, this clone was seen a few times. The V gene is TRBV6-1, the J gene TRBJ1-1; TRBD1 might be the D (5 bases). The CDR3 covers 14 residues. Trimming stripped 0 bases from V and 5 bases from J, with 10 bases between. Germline V gene data show CDR1 as MNHNS and CDR2 as SASEGT. The CDR3 loop reads CASSEARGRTEAFF. As DNA, the CDR3 is TGTGCCAGCAGTGAAGCGCGGGGGAGGACTGAAGCTTTCTTT.

The chain recombines TRBV19 with TRBJ1-1; D perhaps matches TRBD1 (6 bases). Germline loops: CDR1 LNHDA, CDR2 SQIVND (reference sequence). The CDR3 covers 15 residues. V lost 7 bases to trimming and J lost 2 bases, with 17 bases between them. The CDR3 nucleotides read TGTGCCAGTACGCCCCAGGGGCTAGGAAACACTGAAGCTTTCTTT. Amino acids: CASTPQGLGNTEAFF.

This clone was seen just once. This rearrangement joins TRBV5-1 to TRBJ2-2; D might be TRBD1 (5 bases). From germline, CDR1 is SGHRS and CDR2 YFSETQ. The CDR3 covers 15 residues. The V end lost 0 bases, the J end lost 0 bases, and 6 bases lay between the germline ends. CDR3 in DNA: TGCGCCAGCAGCTTGGGGACACCGAACACCGGGGAGCTGTTTTTT. Its translation: CASSLGTPNTGELFF.

This clone was found a few times. V is TRBV28 and J is TRBJ2-5; TRBD2 matches 14 bases. The CDR3 contains 17 residues. Per the germline V gene, CDR1 is MDHEN and CDR2 is SYDVKM. Trimming removed 2 bases from V and 1 base from J; junction bases left unmatched: 3. The CDR3 DNA sequence: TGTGCCAGCAGTTTAGCGACTAGCGGGAGGGCCCAAGAGACCCAGTACTTC. It specifies CASSLATSGRAQETQYF.

The V call is TRBV28, the J call TRBJ1-1, with D possibly being TRBD1 (6 bases). The CDR3 is made up of 14 amino acids. The V and J ends lost 4 bases and 9 bases respectively, with 18 bases between them. CDR1 and CDR2 from the germline V gene are MDHEN and SYDVKM. The CDR3 DNA reads as TGTGCCAGCAGTTCCGGACAGTACCGATCCCAAGCTTTCTTT. Translating gives CASSSGQYRSQAFF.

The chain combines TRBV28 with TRBJ1-5, with a possible D match to TRBD1 (5 bases). CDR1 and CDR2 from the germline V gene are MDHEN and SYDVKM. The ends were cut back, 2 bases at V and 3 bases at J, with 8 bases in the middle. The CDR3 is made up of 14 amino acids. Here the CDR3 DNA reads TGTGCCAGCAGTTTACGGGGGGACAATCAGCCCCAGCATTTT. Its translation is CASSLRGDNQPQHF.

This clone was seen just once. J is TRBJ1-6 and V is TRBV6-1; 8 nucleotides agree with TRBD1. Looked up from germline, CDR1 is MNHNS and CDR2 is SASEGT. The CDR3 length is 14 residues. V was clipped by 5 bases and J by 9 bases; unmatched bases: 6. The CDR3 coding sequence is TGTGCCAGCAGTCCGACAGGGGATAGTTCACCCCTCCACTTT. It yields the protein CASSPTGDSSPLHF.

The chain recombines TRBV19 with TRBJ1-1; TRBD1 matches 8 bases. CDR1 LNHDA and CDR2 SQIVND come from the germline V gene (reference sequence). The CDR3 has 15 residues. The V gene end was trimmed by 5 bases and the J gene end by 6 bases; junction bases not matched to a gene: 11. The CDR3 DNA reads TGTGCCAGTAGTGCCGCGGACAGGGTAGCACCTGAAGCTTTCTTT. Amino acids: CASSAADRVAPEAFF.

This chain uses TRBV5-4 with TRBJ1-2, with 8 bases matching TRBD1. J was trimmed by 5 bases and V by 3 bases; bases with no gene match: 6. CDR1 SGHNT and CDR2 YYREEE come from the germline V gene (reference sequence). There are 14 residues in the CDR3. Written as DNA, the CDR3 is TGTGCCAGCAGCTCCGGACAGGGAGGGTATGGCTACACCTTC. Its translation: CASSSGQGGYGYTF. Full variable domain (missing parts from reference TRBV5-4 and TRBJ1-2): ETGVTQSPTHLIKTRGQQVTLRCSSQSGHNTVSWYQQALGQGPQFIFQYYREEENGRGNFPPRFSGLQFPNYSSELNVNALELDDSALYLCASSSGQGGYGYTFGSGTRLTVV.

The chain employs TRBV28 and TRBJ1-6; TRBD1 agrees at 8 bases. The CDR3 extends over 13 amino acids. J gave up 6 bases and V 9 bases, and 4 bases lay outside the gene matches. CDR1 and CDR2 from the germline V gene are MDHEN and SYDVKM. In DNA form, the CDR3 reads TGTGCCAGTCGGACAGGGAGTAATTCACCCCTCCACTTT. Translated: CASRTGSNSPLHF. Full variable domain (rest looked up from reference TRBV28 and TRBJ1-6): DVKVTQSSRYLVKRTGEKVFLECVQDMDHENMFWYRQDPGLGLRLIYFSYDVKMKEKGDIPEGYSVSREKKERFSLILESASTNQTSMYLCASRTGSNSPLHFGNGTRLTVT.

J is TRBJ2-7 and V is TRBV6-5; 14 bases match TRBD2. V trimming: 3 bases; J trimming: 4 bases; junction bases outside the gene matches: 5. This CDR3 spans 16 amino acids. Germline CDR1 and CDR2: MNHEY and SVGAGI. The CDR3: CASSYPGTSGSYEQYF. The CDR3, as DNA: TGTGCCAGCAGTTATCCTGGGACTAGCGGGAGTTACGAGCAGTACTTC.

This clone appeared a few times. The chain couples TRBV9 to TRBJ2-2; perhaps TRBD1 as D (6 bases). This CDR3 region has 15 residues. Trimming shortened V by 0 bases and J by 7 bases, and 13 bases separated the two germline ends. Germline V gene lookup returns CDR1 SGDLS and CDR2 YYNGEE. The chain's CDR3 is CASSVASQGSGELFF. DNA of the CDR3: TGTGCCAGCAGCGTAGCTAGCCAGGGGAGCGGGGAGCTGTTTTTT.